The clone carrying this T cell receptor beta chain was detected a few times. Its specificity is unknown. The protocol was immunoSEQ multiplex PCR, while the TCRdb copy is restricted to in-frame clones and leaves out a portion. The sample records some 21,000 clones, nearly 80% being singletons. In germline, CDR1 is SGHTA, CDR2 FQGNSA. Trimming pared 5 bases from V and 9 bases from J, leaving 8 bases between. This CDR3 region has 11 residues. This sample was taken from a study of tumor-infiltrating lymphocytes in localized non-small cell lung cancer. Across the study: The cohort mixed smokers and never-smokers, several histologies, and some post-neoadjuvant-chemotherapy samples.

The study's findings and limits: Different pieces of the same tissue went to different assays, confounding technical variation with intratumor heterogeneity. Higher tumor T cell infiltration than in uninvolved lung was supported by TCRbeta sequencing.

The source is a human donor with non-small cell lung cancer. The V call is TRBV7-2, the J call TRBJ2-1, with unresolved D. The sample taken for sequencing was lung tumor tissue. The chain's CDR3 is CASSLQIEQFF. CDR3 nucleotide sequence: TGTGCCAGCAGCCTTCAGATTGAGCAGTTCTTC.